The 5 T cell receptor beta chains given below trace back to one sample, sequenced in a study of blood T cells in healthy people across ages (dated by TCRdb to between 2014 and 2016). Library preparation employed 5' RACE. Sequencing relied on an Illumina HiSeq 2500. A second PCR of roughly 6 to 11 cycles was run with a J-beta primer mix and a sample-barcoded 5' primer. TCRdb passed the public sequencing reads through fastp at Q25 and MiXCR, retaining productive beta sequences. Rows with one shared CDR3 protein collapse into an entry with the most common genes and DNA. The sample table records 800,000 to 950,000 distinct CDR3 sequences; almost 30% of these occur just once. 10% of the sample is in the top ten clones. The sample was also linked to a second study, of T cells of mothers and their children.

Sequences were obtained from blood. These receptors all stem from a woman between 35 and 50 years old in good health.

This clonotype was seen repeatedly, ten times or more. V is TRBV10-3 and J is TRBJ2-4; D remains ambiguous. V was pared by 4 bases and J by 5 bases, with 12 bases between. Germline V CDR1 and CDR2: ENHRY, SYGVKD. The CDR3 has 14 residues. CDR3 bases: TGTGCCATCAGTGCCCCGGACGGAGAAAACATTCAGTACTTC. It yields the protein CAISAPDGENIQYF.

This clonotype is a singleton in its sample. A read error is possible here, since a much larger clone lies one base away. V is TRBV20-1 and J is TRBJ2-5; tentatively, D is TRBD1 or TRBD2 (5 bases each). Germline V gene lookup returns CDR1 DFQATT and CDR2 SNEGSKA (reference sequence). CDR3 length: 12 residues. Here the CDR3 reads CSTTGPVYERYF. Written as DNA, the CDR3 is TGCAGCACTACGGGGCCAGTCTACGAGCGGTACTTC.

The chain combines TRBV7-9 with TRBJ2-7; weak D call: TRBD1 (7 bases). Deletions cut 4 bases from V and 5 bases from J, with 15 bases between. The CDR3 loop spans 14 amino acids. Germline V lookup: CDR1 SEHNR, CDR2 FQNEAQ (reference sequence). CDR3 protein: CASSCQTGRNEQYF. The CDR3 DNA sequence: TGTGCCAGCAGCTGTCAGACAGGGAGGAACGAGCAGTACTTC.

This clonotype was seen repeatedly, ten times or more. The chain is built from TRBV2 and TRBJ1-5; no definite D call. Germline loops: CDR1 SNHLY, CDR2 FYNNEI. The V end was cut by 3 bases, the J end by 4 bases, with 13 bases between. The CDR3 loop spans 15 amino acids. CDR3 bases: TGTGCCAGCAGTGAGCAGAGCCTACCTAATCAGCCCCAGCATTTT. It codes for CASSEQSLPNQPQHF.

This clonotype has a handful of counts. The gene calls are TRBV20-1 and TRBJ2-6; 10 nucleotides line up with TRBD2. This CDR3 has 20 residues. The V segment lost 3 bases and the J segment 4 bases; nucleotides outside the gene matches: 18. The germline gives CDR1 DFQATT, CDR2 SNEGSKA (reference sequence). CDR3 protein: CSASKPLGLAGDSGANVLTF. In nucleotides, the CDR3 is TGCAGTGCTAGTAAGCCCCTAGGGCTAGCGGGGGATTCAGGGGCCAACGTCCTGACTTTC.